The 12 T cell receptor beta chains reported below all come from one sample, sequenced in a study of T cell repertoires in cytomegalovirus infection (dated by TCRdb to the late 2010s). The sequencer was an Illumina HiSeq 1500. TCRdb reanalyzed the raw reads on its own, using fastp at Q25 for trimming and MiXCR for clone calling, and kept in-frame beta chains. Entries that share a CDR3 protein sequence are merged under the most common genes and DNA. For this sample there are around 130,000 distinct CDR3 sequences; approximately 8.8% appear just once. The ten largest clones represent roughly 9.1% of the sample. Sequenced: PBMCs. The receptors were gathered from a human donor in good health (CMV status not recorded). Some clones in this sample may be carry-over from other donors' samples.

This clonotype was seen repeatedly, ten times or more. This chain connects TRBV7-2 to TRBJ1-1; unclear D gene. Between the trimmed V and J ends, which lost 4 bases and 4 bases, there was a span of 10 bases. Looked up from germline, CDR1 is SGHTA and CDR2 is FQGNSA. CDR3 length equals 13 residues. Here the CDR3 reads CASSWGYGTEAFF. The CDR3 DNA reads TGTGCCAGCAGCTGGGGTTACGGCACTGAAGCTTTCTTT.

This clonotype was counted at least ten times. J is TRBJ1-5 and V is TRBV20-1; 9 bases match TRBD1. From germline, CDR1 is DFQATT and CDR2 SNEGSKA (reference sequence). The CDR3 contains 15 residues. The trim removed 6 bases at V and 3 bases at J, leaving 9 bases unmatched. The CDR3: CSALSGQGINQPQHF. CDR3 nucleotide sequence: TGCAGTGCGCTCAGCGGACAGGGGATCAATCAGCCCCAGCATTTT.

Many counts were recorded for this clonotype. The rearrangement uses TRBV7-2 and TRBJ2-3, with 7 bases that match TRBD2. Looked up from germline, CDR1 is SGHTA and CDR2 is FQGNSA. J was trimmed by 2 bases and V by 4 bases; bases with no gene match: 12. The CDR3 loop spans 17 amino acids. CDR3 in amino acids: CASSSRSGRGYTDTQYF. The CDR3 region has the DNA TGTGCCAGCAGCTCCCGATCCGGGCGGGGGTACACAGATACGCAGTATTTT.

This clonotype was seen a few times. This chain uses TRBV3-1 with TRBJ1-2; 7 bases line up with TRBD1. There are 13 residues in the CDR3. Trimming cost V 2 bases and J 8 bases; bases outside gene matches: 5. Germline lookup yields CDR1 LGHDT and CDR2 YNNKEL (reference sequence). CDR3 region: CASSQRQGDGYTF. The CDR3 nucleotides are TGTGCCAGCAGCCAACGACAGGGTGACGGCTACACCTTC. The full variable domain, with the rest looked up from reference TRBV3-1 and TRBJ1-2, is DTAVSQTPKYLVTQMGNDKSIKCEQNLGHDTMYWYKQDSKKFLKIMFSYNNKELIINETVPNRFSPKSPDKAHLNLHINSLELGDSAVYFCASSQRQGDGYTFGSGTRLTVV.

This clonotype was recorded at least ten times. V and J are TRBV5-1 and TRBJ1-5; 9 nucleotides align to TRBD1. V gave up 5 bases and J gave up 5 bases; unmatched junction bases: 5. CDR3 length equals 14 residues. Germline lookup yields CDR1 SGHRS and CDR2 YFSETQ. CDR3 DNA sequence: TGCGCCAGCAGTTCAACAGGGGGCGATCAGCCCCAGCATTTT. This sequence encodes CASSSTGGDQPQHF.

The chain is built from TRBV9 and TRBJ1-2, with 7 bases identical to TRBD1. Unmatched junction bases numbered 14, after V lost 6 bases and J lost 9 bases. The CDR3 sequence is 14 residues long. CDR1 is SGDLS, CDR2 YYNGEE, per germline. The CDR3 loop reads CASTPAGTVSRYTF. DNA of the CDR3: TGTGCCAGCACCCCAGCCGGGACAGTCTCTCGCTACACCTTC.

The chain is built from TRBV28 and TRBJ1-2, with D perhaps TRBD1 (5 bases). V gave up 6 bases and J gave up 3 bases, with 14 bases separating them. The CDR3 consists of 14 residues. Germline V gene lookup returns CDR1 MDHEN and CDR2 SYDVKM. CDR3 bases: TGTGCCAGCAGCACAGGAGCTCAACACTATGGCTACACCTTC. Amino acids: CASSTGAQHYGYTF.

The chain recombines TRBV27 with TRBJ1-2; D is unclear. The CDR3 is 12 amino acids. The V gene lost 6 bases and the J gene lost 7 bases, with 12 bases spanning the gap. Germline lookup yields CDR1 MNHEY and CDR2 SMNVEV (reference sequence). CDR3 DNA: TGTGCCAGCAGGGGGTCGTTGTTTGGCTACACCTTC. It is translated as CASRGSLFGYTF.

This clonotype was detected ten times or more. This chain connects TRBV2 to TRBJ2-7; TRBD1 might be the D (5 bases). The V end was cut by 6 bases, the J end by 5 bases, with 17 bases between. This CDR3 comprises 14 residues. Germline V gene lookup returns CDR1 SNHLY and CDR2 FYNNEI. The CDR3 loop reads CASSESSRADEQYF. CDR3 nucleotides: TGTGCCAGCAGCGAGAGCTCCAGGGCCGACGAGCAGTACTTC.

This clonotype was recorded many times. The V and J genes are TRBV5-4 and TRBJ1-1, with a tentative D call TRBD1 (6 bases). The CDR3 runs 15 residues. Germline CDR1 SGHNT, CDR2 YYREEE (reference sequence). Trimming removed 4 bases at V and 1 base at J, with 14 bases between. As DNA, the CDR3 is TGTGCCAGCAGCCCACCTTTGGGACAGAACACTGAAGCTTTCTTT. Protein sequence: CASSPPLGQNTEAFF.

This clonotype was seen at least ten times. The CDR3 coding sequence is TGTGCCAGCAGCTTAAGCGCGGGATACAATGAGCAGTTCTTC. Its protein is CASSLSAGYNEQFF. The chain uses TRBV7-2 and TRBJ2-1, with a possible D match to TRBD2 (6 bases). V was pared by 2 bases and J by 4 bases, with 9 bases between. CDR1 SGHTA and CDR2 FQGNSA come from the germline V gene. This CDR3 contains 14 residues. The full variable domain, rest sourced from reference TRBV7-2 and TRBJ2-1, is GAGVSQSPSNKVTEKGKDVELRCDPISGHTALYWYRQSLGQGLEFLIYFQGNSAPDKSGLPSDRFSAERTGGSVSTLTIQRTQQEDSAVYLCASSLSAGYNEQFFGPGTRLTVL.

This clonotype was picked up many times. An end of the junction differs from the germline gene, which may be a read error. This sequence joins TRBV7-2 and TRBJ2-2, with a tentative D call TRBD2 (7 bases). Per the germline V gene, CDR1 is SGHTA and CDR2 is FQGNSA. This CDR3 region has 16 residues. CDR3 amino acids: CASGLGGGPNTGELFF. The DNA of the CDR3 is TGTGCCAGCGGCTTGGGGGGGGGCCCTAACACCGGGGAGCTGTTTTTT. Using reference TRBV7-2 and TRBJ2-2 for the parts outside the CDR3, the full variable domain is GAGVSQSPSNKVTEKGKDVELRCDPISGHTALYWYRQSLGQGLEFLIYFQGNSAPDKSGLPSDRFSAERTGGSVSTLTIQRTQQEDSAVYLCASGLGGGPNTGELFFGEGSRLTVL.